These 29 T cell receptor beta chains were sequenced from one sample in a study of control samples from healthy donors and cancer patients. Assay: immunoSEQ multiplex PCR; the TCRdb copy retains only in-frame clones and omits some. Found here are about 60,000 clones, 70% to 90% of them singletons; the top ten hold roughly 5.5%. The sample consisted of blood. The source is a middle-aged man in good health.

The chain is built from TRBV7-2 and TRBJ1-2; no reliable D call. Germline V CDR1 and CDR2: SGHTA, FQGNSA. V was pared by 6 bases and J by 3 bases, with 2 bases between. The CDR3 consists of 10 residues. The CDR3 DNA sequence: TGTGCCAGCAGGGACTATGGCTACACCTTC. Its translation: CASRDYGYTF.

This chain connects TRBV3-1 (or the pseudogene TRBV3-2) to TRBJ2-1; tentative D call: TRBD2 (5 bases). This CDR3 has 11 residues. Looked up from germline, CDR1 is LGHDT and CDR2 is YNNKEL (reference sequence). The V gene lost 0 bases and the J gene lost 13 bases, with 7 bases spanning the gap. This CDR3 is CASSQEGAQFF. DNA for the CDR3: TGTGCCAGCAGCCAAGAGGGAGCCCAGTTCTTC.

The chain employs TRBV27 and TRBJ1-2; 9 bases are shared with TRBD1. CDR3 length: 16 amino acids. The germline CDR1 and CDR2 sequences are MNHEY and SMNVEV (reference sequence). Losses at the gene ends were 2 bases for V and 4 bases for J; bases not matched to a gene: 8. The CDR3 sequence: CASSLGGNRGLYGYTF. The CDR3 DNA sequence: TGTGCCAGCAGTTTAGGAGGGAACAGGGGGCTCTATGGCTACACCTTC.

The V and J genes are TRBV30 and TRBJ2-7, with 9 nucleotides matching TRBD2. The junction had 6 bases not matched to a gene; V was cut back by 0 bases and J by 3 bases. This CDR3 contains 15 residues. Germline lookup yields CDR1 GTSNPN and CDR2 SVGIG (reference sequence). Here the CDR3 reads CAWSVKLTSGYEQYF. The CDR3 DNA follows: TGTGCCTGGAGTGTAAAGCTGACTAGCGGCTACGAGCAGTACTTC. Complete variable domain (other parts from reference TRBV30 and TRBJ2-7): SQTIHQWPATLVQPVGSPLSLECTVEGTSNPNLYWYRQAAGRGLQLLFYSVGIGQISSEVPQNLSASRPQDRQFILSSKKLLLSDSGFYLCAWSVKLTSGYEQYFGPGTRLTVT.

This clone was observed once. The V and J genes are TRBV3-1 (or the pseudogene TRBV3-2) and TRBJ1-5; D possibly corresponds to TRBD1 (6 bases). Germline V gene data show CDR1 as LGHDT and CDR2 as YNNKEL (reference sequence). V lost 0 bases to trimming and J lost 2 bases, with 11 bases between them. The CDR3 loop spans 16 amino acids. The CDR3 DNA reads TGTGCCAGCAGCCAAGATCTGGGGGCAGGCAATCAGCCCCAGCATTTT. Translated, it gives CASSQDLGAGNQPQHF.

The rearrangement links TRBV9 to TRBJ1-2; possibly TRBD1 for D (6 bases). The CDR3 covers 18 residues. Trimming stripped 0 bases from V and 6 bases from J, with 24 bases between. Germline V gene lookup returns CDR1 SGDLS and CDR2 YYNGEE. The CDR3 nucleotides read TGTGCCAGCAGCGTAGGCCCCCTGATATCAGGCAGGGGCGATGGCTACACCTTC. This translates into CASSVGPLISGRGDGYTF.

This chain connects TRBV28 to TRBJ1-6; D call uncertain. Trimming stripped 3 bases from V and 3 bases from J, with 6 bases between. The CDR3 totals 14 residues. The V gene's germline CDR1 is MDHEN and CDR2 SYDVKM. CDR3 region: CASSLGVYNSPLHF. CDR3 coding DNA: TGTGCCAGCAGTTTGGGTGTCTATAATTCACCCCTCCACTTT.

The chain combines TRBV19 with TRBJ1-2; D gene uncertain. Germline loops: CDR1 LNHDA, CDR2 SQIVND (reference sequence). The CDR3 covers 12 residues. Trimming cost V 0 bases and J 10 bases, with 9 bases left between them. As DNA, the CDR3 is TGTGCCAGTAGTATAGAAAACAGATTCTACACCTTC. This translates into CASSIENRFYTF.

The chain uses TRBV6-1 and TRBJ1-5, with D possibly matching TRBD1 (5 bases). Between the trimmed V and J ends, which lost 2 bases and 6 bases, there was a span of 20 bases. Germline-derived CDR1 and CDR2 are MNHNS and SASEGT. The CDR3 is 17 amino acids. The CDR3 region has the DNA TGTGCCAGCAGTGAAAGGAAGGGGACGAATATGGGTCAGCCCCAGCATTTT. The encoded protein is CASSERKGTNMGQPQHF.

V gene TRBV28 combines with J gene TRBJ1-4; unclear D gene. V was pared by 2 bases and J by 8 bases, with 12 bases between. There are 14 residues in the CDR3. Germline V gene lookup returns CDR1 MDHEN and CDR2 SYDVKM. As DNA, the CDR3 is TGTGCCAGCAGTTTAATAGAGGTCGGAGAAAAACTGTTTTTT. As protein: CASSLIEVGEKLFF.

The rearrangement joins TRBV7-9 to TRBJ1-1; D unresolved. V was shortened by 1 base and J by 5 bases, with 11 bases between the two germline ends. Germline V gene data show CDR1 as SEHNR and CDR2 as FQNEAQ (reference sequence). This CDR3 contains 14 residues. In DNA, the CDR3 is TGTGCCAGCAGCTTAGGGGCAGCAAGTACTGAAGCTTTCTTT. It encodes CASSLGAASTEAFF.

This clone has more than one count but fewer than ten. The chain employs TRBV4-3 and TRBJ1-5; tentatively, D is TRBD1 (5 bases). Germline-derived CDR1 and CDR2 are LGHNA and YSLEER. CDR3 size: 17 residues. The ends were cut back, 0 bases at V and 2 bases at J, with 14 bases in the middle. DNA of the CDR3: TGCGCCAGCAGCCAAGATGGGGCCGGAATAGGCAATCAGCCCCAGCATTTT. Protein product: CASSQDGAGIGNQPQHF.

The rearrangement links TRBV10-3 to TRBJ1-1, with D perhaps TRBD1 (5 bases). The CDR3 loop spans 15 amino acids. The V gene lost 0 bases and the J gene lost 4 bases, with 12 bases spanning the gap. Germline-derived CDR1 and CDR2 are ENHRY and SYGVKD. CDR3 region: CAISESTRGSTEAFF. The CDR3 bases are TGTGCCATCAGTGAGTCGACTCGGGGGAGCACTGAAGCTTTCTTT.

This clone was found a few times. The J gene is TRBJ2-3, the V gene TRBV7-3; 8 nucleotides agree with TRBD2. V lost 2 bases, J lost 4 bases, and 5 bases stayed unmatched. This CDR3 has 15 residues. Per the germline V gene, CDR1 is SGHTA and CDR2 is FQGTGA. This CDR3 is CASSLGRGAPDTQYF. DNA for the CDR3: TGTGCCAGCAGCTTAGGGCGGGGGGCTCCAGATACGCAGTATTTT.

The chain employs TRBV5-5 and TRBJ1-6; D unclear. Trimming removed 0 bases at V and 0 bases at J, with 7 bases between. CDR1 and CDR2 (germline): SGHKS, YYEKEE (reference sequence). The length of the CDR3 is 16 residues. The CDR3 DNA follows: TGTGCCAGCAGCTTGGCTACGAACTCCTATAATTCACCCCTCCACTTT. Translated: CASSLATNSYNSPLHF.

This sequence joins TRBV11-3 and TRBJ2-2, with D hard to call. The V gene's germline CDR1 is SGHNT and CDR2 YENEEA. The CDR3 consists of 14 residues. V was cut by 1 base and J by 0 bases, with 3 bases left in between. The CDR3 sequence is CASSLGSNTGELFF. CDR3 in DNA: TGTGCCAGCAGCTTAGGATCGAACACCGGGGAGCTGTTTTTT.

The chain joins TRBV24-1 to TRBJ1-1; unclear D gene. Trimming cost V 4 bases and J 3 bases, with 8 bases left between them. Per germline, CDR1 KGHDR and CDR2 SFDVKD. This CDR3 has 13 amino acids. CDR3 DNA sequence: TGTGCCACCAGTGAAGAAGGGTACACTGAAGCTTTCTTT. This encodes CATSEEGYTEAFF.

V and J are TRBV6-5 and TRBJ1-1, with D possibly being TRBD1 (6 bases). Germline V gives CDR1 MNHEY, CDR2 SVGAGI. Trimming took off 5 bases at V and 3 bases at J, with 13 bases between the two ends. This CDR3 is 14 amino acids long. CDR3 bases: TGTGCCAGCAGTCTTACAGGGTATTACACTGAAGCTTTCTTT. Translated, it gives CASSLTGYYTEAFF.

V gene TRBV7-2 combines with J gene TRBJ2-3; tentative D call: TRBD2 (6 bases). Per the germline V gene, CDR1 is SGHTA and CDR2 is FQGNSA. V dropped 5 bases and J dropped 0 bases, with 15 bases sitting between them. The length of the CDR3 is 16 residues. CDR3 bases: TGTGCCAGCAGCCGGGGGATGACAGCTAGCACAGATACGCAGTATTTT. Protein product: CASSRGMTASTDTQYF.

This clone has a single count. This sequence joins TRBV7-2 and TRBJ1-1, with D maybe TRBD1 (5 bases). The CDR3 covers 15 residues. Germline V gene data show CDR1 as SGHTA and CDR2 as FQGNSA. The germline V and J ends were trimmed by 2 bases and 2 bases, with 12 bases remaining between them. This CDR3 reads CASSLFRGANTEAFF. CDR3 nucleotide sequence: TGTGCCAGCAGCTTATTTAGGGGTGCCAACACTGAAGCTTTCTTT.

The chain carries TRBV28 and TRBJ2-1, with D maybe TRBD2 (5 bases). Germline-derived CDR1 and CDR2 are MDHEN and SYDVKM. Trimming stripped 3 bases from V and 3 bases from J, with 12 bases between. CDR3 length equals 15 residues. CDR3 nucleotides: TGTGCCAGCAGTTTCCCCCCGGGAAACTACAATGAGCAGTTCTTC. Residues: CASSFPPGNYNEQFF.

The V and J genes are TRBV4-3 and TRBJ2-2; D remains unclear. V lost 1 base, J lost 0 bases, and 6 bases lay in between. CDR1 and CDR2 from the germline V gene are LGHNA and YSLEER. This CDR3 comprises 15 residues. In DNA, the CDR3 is TGCGCCAGCAGCCAAGGGGCAGCGAACACCGGGGAGCTGTTTTTT. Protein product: CASSQGAANTGELFF.

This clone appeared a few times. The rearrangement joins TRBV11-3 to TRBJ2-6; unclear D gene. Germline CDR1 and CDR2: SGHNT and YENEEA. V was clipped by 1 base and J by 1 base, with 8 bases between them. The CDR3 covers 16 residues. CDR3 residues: CASSLVQRSGANVLTF. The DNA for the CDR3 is TGTGCCAGCAGCTTAGTACAGCGATCTGGGGCCAACGTCCTGACTTTC.

The CDR3 loop reads CSVEVDGSYEQYF. The CDR3 region has the DNA TGCAGCGTTGAAGTGGACGGTTCCTACGAGCAGTACTTC. The chain uses TRBV29-1 and TRBJ2-7; no reliable D call. The CDR3 totals 13 residues. The V gene's germline CDR1 is SQVTM and CDR2 ANQGSEA. Trimming removed 1 base from V and 1 base from J, with 8 bases in between.

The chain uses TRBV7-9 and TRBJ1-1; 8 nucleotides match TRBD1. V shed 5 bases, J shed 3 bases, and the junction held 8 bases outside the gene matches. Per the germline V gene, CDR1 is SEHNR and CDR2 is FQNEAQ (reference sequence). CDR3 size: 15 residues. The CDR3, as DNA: TGTGCCAGCAGCCACTTTGACAGGGGAGACACTGAAGCTTTCTTT. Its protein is CASSHFDRGDTEAFF.

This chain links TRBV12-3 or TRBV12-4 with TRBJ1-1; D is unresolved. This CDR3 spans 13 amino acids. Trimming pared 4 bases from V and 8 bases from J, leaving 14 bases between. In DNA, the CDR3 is TGTGCCAGCAGTTCCCGTCCAGTCTGGGAAGCTTTCTTT. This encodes CASSSRPVWEAFF.

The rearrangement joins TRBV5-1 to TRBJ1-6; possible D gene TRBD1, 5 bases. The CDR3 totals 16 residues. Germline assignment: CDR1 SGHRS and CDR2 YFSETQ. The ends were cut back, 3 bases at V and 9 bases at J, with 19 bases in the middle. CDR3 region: CASSSSLGDGTSPLHF. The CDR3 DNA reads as TGCGCCAGCAGCTCCTCTTTGGGGGACGGGACTTCACCCCTCCACTTT.

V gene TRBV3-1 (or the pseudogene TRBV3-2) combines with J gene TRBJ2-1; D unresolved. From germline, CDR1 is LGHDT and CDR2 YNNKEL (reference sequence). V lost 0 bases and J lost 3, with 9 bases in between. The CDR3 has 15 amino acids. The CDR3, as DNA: TGTGCCAGCAGCCAAGACCCCCTAATCTACAATGAGCAGTTCTTC. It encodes CASSQDPLIYNEQFF.

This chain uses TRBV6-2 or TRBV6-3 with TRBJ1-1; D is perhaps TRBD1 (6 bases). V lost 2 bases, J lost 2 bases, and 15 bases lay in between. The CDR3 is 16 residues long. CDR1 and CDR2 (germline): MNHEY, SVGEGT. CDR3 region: CASSYPLSDSNTEAFF. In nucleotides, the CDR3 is TGTGCCAGCAGTTACCCCCTTTCGGACAGCAACACTGAAGCTTTCTTT.